This T cell receptor beta chain originates from a study of T cells in Graves' hyperthyroidism and ophthalmopathy. Broader study findings: The authors' 13 V-J model separated ophthalmopathy from stable hyperthyroidism.

RNA transcripts yielded amplified TCR beta CDR3 regions. In the first-round RT-PCR of the TCR CDR3, the HTBI primer set was used. MiXCR, applied by TCRdb to the multiplex PCR reads, yields one record per CDR3 protein. Of 650,000 to 800,000 distinct CDR3 sequences listed, roughly 45% are singletons. This clonotype has a handful of counts. Its antigen is as yet unknown. Clinical symptoms, serum thyroxine and TRAb, thyroid ultrasound and orbital computed tomography were used for the diagnoses. The sample taken for sequencing was peripheral blood or thyroid tissue (not recorded which). The receptor was derived from an adult man with Graves' disease, either hyperthyroidism or ophthalmopathy (not recorded which).

In DNA form, the CDR3 reads TGCAGCGTTGCCGGGACAGGGAACACCATATATTTT. It yields the protein CSVAGTGNTIYF. The rearrangement links TRBV29-1 to TRBJ1-3, with TRBD1 identical over 9 bases. The V gene end was trimmed by 4 bases and the J gene end by 7 bases; junction bases not matched to a gene: 2. Looked up from germline, CDR1 is SQVTM and CDR2 is ANQGSEA. The CDR3 is 12 amino acids.